The entry that follows covers one T cell receptor (beta chain) sequence. Antigen specificity is unknown. Per germline, CDR1 SGHDT and CDR2 YYEEEE. The CDR3 is 15 amino acids. V lost 4 bases and J lost 4; bases outside the gene matches: 4. This sample was taken from a study of cytomegalovirus exposure and HLA in healthy donors. 13 Jbeta primers and 60 Vbeta primers were used for the PCR. This table comes from immunoSEQ multiplex PCR, and its TCRdb copy is limited to in-frame clones, with some not included. The sample gives around 150,000 clones, roughly 71% of which show up once; just under 3% is in the top ten. Study observations and caveats: Per a later analysis, HLA-associated TCR beta chains showed more clonal expansion than other, equally common TCR beta chains.

V gene TRBV5-6 combines with J gene TRBJ2-1; 11 nucleotides match TRBD2. This TCR was sampled from a woman in her fifties or sixties in good health and CMV-seropositive. The source material was PBMCs. The CDR3 sequence is CASSIGLAGYNEQFF. DNA for the CDR3: TGTGCCAGCAGCATCGGACTAGCGGGTTACAATGAGCAGTTCTTC.